Listed here are 14 T cell receptor beta chains from one sample, sequenced in a study of blood T cell repertoires in COVID-19. Produced via immunoSEQ multiplex PCR; TCRdb's table is partial and in-frame only. The table includes approximately 500,000 clones, 70% to 90% detected once. The sequencing sample was made of peripheral blood. The receptors here all came from a woman aged 50 to 65 with COVID-19, enrolled during active disease.

V gene TRBV18 combines with J gene TRBJ2-1; 8 bases align to TRBD1. CDR1 and CDR2 (germline): KGHSH, LQKENI. CDR3 length: 18 amino acids. J lost 6 bases, V lost 1 base, and 14 bases had no gene match. The DNA for the CDR3 is TGTGCCAGCTCACCACAGGGGGCCGGGACAGGAGGGGTCAATGAGCAGTTCTTC. Translated, it gives CASSPQGAGTGGVNEQFF.

The chain recombines TRBV7-9 with TRBJ1-2; no definite D call. CDR1 is SEHNR and CDR2 is FQNEAQ in the germline V gene (reference sequence). Trimming cost V 5 bases and J 2 bases, with 18 bases left between them. This CDR3 has 16 amino acids. For the CDR3, the DNA is TGTGCCAGCAGCCCCCGTGGTGGTCGCTACAACTATGGCTACACCTTC. This encodes CASSPRGGRYNYGYTF. The full variable domain, its missing parts supplied by reference TRBV7-9 and TRBJ1-2, is DTGVSQNPRHKITKRGQNVTFRCDPISEHNRLYWYRQTLGQGPEFLTYFQNEAQLEKSRLLSDRFSAERPKGSFSTLEIQRTEQGDSAMYLCASSPRGGRYNYGYTFGSGTRLTVV.

The rearrangement uses TRBV6-1 and TRBJ1-4; 8 positions agree with TRBD1. The trim removed 4 bases at V and 7 bases at J, leaving 11 bases unmatched. This CDR3 is built from 16 residues. From germline, CDR1 is MNHNS and CDR2 SASEGT. CDR3 coding DNA: TGTGCCAGCAGTGTTATCCGGACAGGGAATTCTGAAAAACTGTTTTTT. Translating it yields CASSVIRTGNSEKLFF.

V usage is TRBV27 and J usage is TRBJ2-5, with D perhaps TRBD2 (5 bases). The length of the CDR3 is 13 residues. The V and J ends lost 6 bases and 5 bases respectively, with 13 bases between them. The germline V gene encodes CDR1 MNHEY and CDR2 SMNVEV (reference sequence). The CDR3 spells CASSIHTGETQYF. The CDR3 DNA is TGTGCCAGCAGCATTCACACGGGGGAGACCCAGTACTTC.

This rearrangement joins TRBV5-4 to TRBJ2-3, with TRBD2 matching over 7 bases. The germline V gene has CDR1 SGHNT and CDR2 YYREEE (reference sequence). V trimming: 5 bases; J trimming: 1 base; junction bases outside the gene matches: 4. The CDR3 has 14 amino acids. DNA of the CDR3: TGTGCCAGCAGTCGACTAGCTGGCACAGATACGCAGTATTTT. It encodes CASSRLAGTDTQYF.

The chain has TRBV14 and TRBJ2-5; the match to TRBD1 covers 10 bases. CDR3 size: 15 residues. With V trimmed by 4 bases and J by 2 bases, 4 bases remained unmatched. In germline, CDR1 is SGHDN, CDR2 FVKESK. In DNA form, the CDR3 reads TGTGCCAGCAGCCCGGGACAGGGGATACAAGAGACCCAGTACTTC. As protein: CASSPGQGIQETQYF.

The chain carries TRBV18 and TRBJ1-6; D is possibly TRBD1 (5 bases). The CDR3 runs 16 residues. Between the trimmed V and J ends, which lost 3 bases and 5 bases, there was a span of 14 bases. Germline assignment: CDR1 KGHSH and CDR2 LQKENI. CDR3: CASSPGAGRDNSPLHF. CDR3 nucleotides: TGTGCCAGCTCACCCGGGGCAGGGAGGGATAATTCACCCCTCCACTTT. The variable domain in full, completed from reference TRBV18 and TRBJ1-6, reads NAGVMQNPRHLVRRRGQEARLRCSPMKGHSHVYWYRQLPEEGLKFMVYLQKENIIDESGMPKERFSAEFPKEGPSILRIQQVVRGDSAAYFCASSPGAGRDNSPLHFGNGTRLTVT.

This clone was picked up one time. CDR3 sequence reads: CAISEIGSGGGTEAFF. Written as DNA, the CDR3 is TGTGCCATCAGTGAGATAGGTAGTGGCGGGGGCACTGAAGCTTTCTTT. The chain couples TRBV10-3 to TRBJ1-1; D is possibly TRBD1 (5 bases). V shed 2 bases and J shed 4 bases, with 17 bases lying between them. Germline assignment: CDR1 ENHRY and CDR2 SYGVKD. This CDR3 contains 16 residues.

J is TRBJ1-1 and V is TRBV6-5; D is possibly TRBD1 (5 bases). The V end lost 6 bases, the J end lost 7 bases, and 15 bases lay between the germline ends. Germline V gene data show CDR1 as MNHEY and CDR2 as SVGAGI. The CDR3 runs 13 residues. CDR3 region: CASRGRGYDEAFF. CDR3 DNA sequence: TGTGCCAGCAGGGGGCGAGGATATGATGAAGCTTTCTTT.

This rearrangement joins TRBV29-1 to TRBJ1-2; no clear D gene. This CDR3 has 13 amino acids. Trimming left V 0 bases short and J 8 bases short, with 13 bases between. Germline V CDR1 and CDR2: SQVTM, ANQGSEA. The CDR3 is CSVEDPGFRGYTF. The CDR3 nucleotides are TGCAGCGTTGAAGATCCTGGTTTCCGGGGCTACACCTTC.

V is TRBV12-5 and J is TRBJ2-7; unclear D gene. This CDR3 has 14 amino acids. Trimming removed 3 bases from V and 5 bases from J, with 14 bases in between. Germline loops: CDR1 LGHNT, CDR2 FRNRAP. The CDR3 spells CASGLIPEKDEQYF. The CDR3 DNA is TGTGCTAGTGGTTTAATTCCGGAGAAGGACGAGCAGTACTTC.

This sequence joins TRBV5-4 and TRBJ2-7; tentative D call: TRBD2 (5 bases). The V gene's germline CDR1 is SGHNT and CDR2 YYREEE (reference sequence). V was pared by 7 bases and J by 0 bases, with 17 bases between. The CDR3 has 15 amino acids. CDR3 in DNA: TGTGCCAGCGCCCCCGGAGGTCCAAACTCCTACGAGCAGTACTTC. This codes for CASAPGGPNSYEQYF.

This chain connects TRBV28 to TRBJ2-3, with 7 bases lining up with TRBD2. Per the germline V gene, CDR1 is MDHEN and CDR2 is SYDVKM. The trim removed 8 bases at V and 3 bases at J, leaving 11 bases unmatched. The CDR3 has 15 amino acids. This CDR3 reads CASLGTQRETDTQYF. In DNA, the CDR3 is TGTGCCAGCCTTGGGACCCAGCGGGAAACAGATACGCAGTATTTT. Full variable domain (rest looked up from reference TRBV28 and TRBJ2-3): DVKVTQSSRYLVKRTGEKVFLECVQDMDHENMFWYRQDPGLGLRLIYFSYDVKMKEKGDIPEGYSVSREKKERFSLILESASTNQTSMYLCASLGTQRETDTQYFGPGTRLTVL.

The chain has TRBV29-1 and TRBJ1-2, with TRBD1 matching over 9 bases. The CDR3 length is 13 residues. V shed 4 bases, J shed 8 bases, and the junction held 8 bases outside the gene matches. Germline V gene data show CDR1 as SQVTM and CDR2 as ANQGSEA. CDR3 residues: CSVASDRGYGYTF. DNA of the CDR3: TGCAGCGTTGCCTCCGACAGGGGGTACGGCTACACCTTC. Filled out from reference TRBV29-1 and TRBJ1-2, the complete variable domain reads SAVISQKPSRDICQRGTSLTIQCQVDSQVTMMFWYRQQPGQSLTLIATANQGSEATYESGFVIDKFPISRPNLTFSTLTVSNMSPEDSSIYLCSVASDRGYGYTFGSGTRLTVV.